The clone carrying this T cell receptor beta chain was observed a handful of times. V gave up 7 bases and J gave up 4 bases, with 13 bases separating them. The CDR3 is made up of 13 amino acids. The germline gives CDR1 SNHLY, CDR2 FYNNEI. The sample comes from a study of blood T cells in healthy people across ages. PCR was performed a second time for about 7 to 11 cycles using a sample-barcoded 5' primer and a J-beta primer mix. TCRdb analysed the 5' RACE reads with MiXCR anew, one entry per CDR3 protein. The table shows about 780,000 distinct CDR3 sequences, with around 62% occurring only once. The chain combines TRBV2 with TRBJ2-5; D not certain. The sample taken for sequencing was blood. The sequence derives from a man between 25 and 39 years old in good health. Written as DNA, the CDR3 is TGTGCCAGCACCCTTAAACCCCCAGAGACCCAGTACTTC. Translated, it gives CASTLKPPETQYF.